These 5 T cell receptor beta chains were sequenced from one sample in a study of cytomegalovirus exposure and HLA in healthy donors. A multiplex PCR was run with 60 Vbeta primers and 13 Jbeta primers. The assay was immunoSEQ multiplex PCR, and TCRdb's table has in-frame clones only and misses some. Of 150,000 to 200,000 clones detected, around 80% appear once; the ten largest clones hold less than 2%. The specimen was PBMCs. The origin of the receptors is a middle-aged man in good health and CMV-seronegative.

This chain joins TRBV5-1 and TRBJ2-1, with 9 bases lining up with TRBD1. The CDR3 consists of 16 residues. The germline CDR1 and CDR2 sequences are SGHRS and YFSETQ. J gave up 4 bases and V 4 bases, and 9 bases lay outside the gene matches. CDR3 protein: CASSLTPGQGYNEQFF. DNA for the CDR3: TGCGCCAGCAGCCTGACCCCCGGACAGGGGTACAATGAGCAGTTCTTC.

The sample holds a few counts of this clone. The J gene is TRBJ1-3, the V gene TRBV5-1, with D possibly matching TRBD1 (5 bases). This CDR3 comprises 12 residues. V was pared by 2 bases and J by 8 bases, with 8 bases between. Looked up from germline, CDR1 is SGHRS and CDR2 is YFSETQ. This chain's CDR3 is CASSFEGDTIYF. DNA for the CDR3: TGCGCCAGCAGCTTTGAAGGGGACACCATATATTTT.

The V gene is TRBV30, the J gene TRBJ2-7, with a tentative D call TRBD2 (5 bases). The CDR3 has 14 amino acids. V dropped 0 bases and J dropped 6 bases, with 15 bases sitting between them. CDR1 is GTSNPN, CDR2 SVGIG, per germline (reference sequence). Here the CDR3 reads CAWSVSSRTPEQYV. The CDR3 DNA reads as TGTGCCTGGAGTGTTTCGTCTCGGACTCCCGAGCAGTACGTC.

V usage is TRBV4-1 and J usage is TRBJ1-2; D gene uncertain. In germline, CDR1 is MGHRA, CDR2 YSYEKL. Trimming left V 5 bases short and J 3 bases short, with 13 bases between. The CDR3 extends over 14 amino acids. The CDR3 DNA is TGCGCCAGCAGCTCGGCCCCAGGTGACTATGGCTACACCTTC. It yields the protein CASSSAPGDYGYTF.

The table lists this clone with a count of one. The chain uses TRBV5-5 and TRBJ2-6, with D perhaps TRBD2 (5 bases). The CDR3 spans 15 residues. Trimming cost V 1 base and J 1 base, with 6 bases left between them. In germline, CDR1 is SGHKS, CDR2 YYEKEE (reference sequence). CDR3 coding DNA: TGTGCCAGCAGCTTGTCGGGGTCTGGGGCCAACGTCCTGACTTTC. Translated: CASSLSGSGANVLTF.